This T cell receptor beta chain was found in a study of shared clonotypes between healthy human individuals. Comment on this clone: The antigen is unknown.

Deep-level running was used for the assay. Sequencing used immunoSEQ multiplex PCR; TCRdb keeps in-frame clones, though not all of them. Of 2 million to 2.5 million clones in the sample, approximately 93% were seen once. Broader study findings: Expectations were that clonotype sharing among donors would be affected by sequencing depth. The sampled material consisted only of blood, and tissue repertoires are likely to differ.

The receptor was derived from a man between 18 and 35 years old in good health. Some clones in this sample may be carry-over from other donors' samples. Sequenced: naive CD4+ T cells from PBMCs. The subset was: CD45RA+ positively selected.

The DNA of the CDR3 is TGTGCCAGCAGTTCTCCGGGGACAGGGGACGGGGAGCTGTTTTTT. It yields the protein CASSSPGTGDGELFF. The chain uses TRBV6-6 and TRBJ2-2, with TRBD1 matching over 10 bases. Losses at the gene ends were 4 bases for V and 7 bases for J; bases not matched to a gene: 6. The CDR3 length is 15 residues. CDR1 MNHNY and CDR2 SVGAGI come from the germline V gene (reference sequence).